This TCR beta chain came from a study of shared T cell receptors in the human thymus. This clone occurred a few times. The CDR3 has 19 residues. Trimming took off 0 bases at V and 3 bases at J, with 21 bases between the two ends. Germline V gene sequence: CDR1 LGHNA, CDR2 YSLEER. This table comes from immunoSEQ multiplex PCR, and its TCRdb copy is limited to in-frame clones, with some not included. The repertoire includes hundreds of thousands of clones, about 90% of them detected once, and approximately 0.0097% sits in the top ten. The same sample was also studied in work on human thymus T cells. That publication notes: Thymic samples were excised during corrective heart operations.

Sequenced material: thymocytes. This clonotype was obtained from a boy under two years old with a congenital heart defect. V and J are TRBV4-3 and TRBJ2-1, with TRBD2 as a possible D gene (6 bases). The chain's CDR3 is CASSQDYPETSPIYNEQFF. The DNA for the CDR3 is TGCGCCAGCAGCCAAGATTACCCGGAGACTAGTCCCATCTACAATGAGCAGTTCTTC.